The rows below give T cell receptor beta chains drawn from one sample of a study of relationships among human T cell subsets. TCRdb fed the multiplex PCR reads into MiXCR, producing one record per CDR3 protein. The sample holds 3,500 to 5,000 distinct CDR3 sequences, just over 50% seen once. Material for sequencing was CD4+ Th2 cells sorted from blood. All receptors come from a man in his forties in good health. Both conserved end residues are trimmed from each CDR3. Fields, in order: CDR3 protein, V gene.

CDR3aa: SGDRGNEQY
v_gene: TRBV20-1

CDR3aa: ASSLLPERGGYT
v_gene: TRBV28

CDR3aa: ASSWIVGRESYNEQF
v_gene: TRBV6-2/TRBV6-3

CDR3aa: ASSFPLDRVQPQH
v_gene: TRBV28

CDR3aa: SASPRTSGGRETQY
v_gene: TRBV20-1

CDR3aa: ASSLTRTGSNSPLH
v_gene: TRBV5-1

CDR3aa: ASRDGTYNEQF
v_gene: TRBV12-3/TRBV12-4

CDR3aa: ASSPDRAGANVLT
v_gene: TRBV27

CDR3aa: ASSGRTGAQPQH
v_gene: TRBV28

CDR3aa: AISERERDGNIQY
v_gene: TRBV10-3

CDR3aa: ASSGDRATKNIQY
v_gene: TRBV6-1

CDR3aa: ASSPSNYPRRETQY
v_gene: TRBV7-9

CDR3aa: ASNPGLAVYEQY
v_gene: TRBV12-3/TRBV12-4

CDR3aa: SVVGARNSPLH
v_gene: TRBV29-1

CDR3aa: SVRTGGSYEQY
v_gene: TRBV29-1

CDR3aa: SARTSSYNEQF
v_gene: TRBV20-1

CDR3aa: ASGRQEGETQY
v_gene: TRBV27

CDR3aa: ASGGGRSTEAF
v_gene: TRBV4-1

CDR3aa: ASSQDPDVGSGANVLT
v_gene: TRBV4-2

CDR3aa: ASSLSSGGSYEQY
v_gene: TRBV27

CDR3aa: ASSLNQGKSPLH
v_gene: TRBV12-3/TRBV12-4

CDR3aa: ASSESLAGNEQF
v_gene: TRBV2

CDR3aa: ASSQRDDNQPQH
v_gene: TRBV4-1

CDR3aa: ASSSSDLASYEQY
v_gene: TRBV12-3/TRBV12-4

CDR3aa: ASSRSSGGKETQY
v_gene: TRBV11-2

CDR3aa: ASSIRPRTGSYEQY
v_gene: TRBV19

CDR3aa: ASSPQAFSYEQY
v_gene: TRBV11-2

CDR3aa: ASSPTGAAKLF
v_gene: TRBV16

CDR3aa: ASSQDPQGNNQPQH
v_gene: TRBV4-2

CDR3aa: SARQGLTEAL
v_gene: TRBV29-1

CDR3aa: ASNPDQGGETQY
v_gene: TRBV28

CDR3aa: SATRGGAEGEQF
v_gene: TRBV20-1

CDR3aa: ASCRDINTGELF
v_gene: TRBV28

CDR3aa: ASSLTSGRGDEQF
v_gene: TRBV7-3

CDR3aa: ASSFGVQGGQPQH
v_gene: TRBV12-3/TRBV12-4

CDR3aa: ASRPDGMGTEAF
v_gene: TRBV2

CDR3aa: ASSHPPGGIDEQY
v_gene: TRBV4-1

CDR3aa: ASSFSGGRGYNEQF
v_gene: TRBV11-1

CDR3aa: ASSFSVYNEQF
v_gene: TRBV7-3

CDR3aa: AWSVYSNQPQH
v_gene: TRBV30

CDR3aa: SARGDRPPYEQY
v_gene: TRBV20-1

CDR3aa: SVETAEAF
v_gene: TRBV29-1

CDR3aa: ASSGEGANVLT
v_gene: TRBV2

CDR3aa: SAMKTLQGTEAF
v_gene: TRBV20-1

CDR3aa: ASSSGSLNTEAF
v_gene: TRBV27

CDR3aa: ASTMTSGGHQETQY
v_gene: TRBV12-3/TRBV12-4

CDR3aa: ASCSGGNYGYT
v_gene: TRBV12-3/TRBV12-4

CDR3aa: ASSIQGTNYGYT
v_gene: TRBV12-3/TRBV12-4